Each of the 27 T cell receptor beta chains below was sequenced from the same sample in a study of blood T cell repertoires in COVID-19. The method was immunoSEQ multiplex PCR; TCRdb's version includes in-frame clones alone and lacks a portion of them. This table has some 160,000 clones, around 81% appearing once. Sequenced input: PBMCs or T cells enriched from blood (not recorded which). All receptors derive from a middle-aged woman who had recovered from COVID-19.

The chain joins TRBV13 to TRBJ2-3; 8 bases line up with TRBD2. The CDR3 extends over 17 amino acids. Germline lookup yields CDR1 PRHDT and CDR2 FYEKMQ (reference sequence). V gave up 3 bases and J gave up 0 bases; unmatched junction bases: 8. The CDR3 sequence is CASSFGVAGPSTDTQYF. Here the CDR3 DNA reads TGTGCCAGCAGCTTTGGGGTAGCGGGGCCTAGCACAGATACGCAGTATTTT.

The V call is TRBV19, the J call TRBJ1-2; TRBD1 matches 8 bases. The CDR3 length is 14 residues. From germline, CDR1 is LNHDA and CDR2 SQIVND (reference sequence). V gave up 8 bases and J gave up 4 bases; unmatched junction bases: 9. This chain's CDR3 is CASFIGQGGYGYTF. The DNA of the CDR3 is TGTGCCAGTTTCATTGGACAGGGTGGCTATGGCTACACCTTC.

This clone was seen only a few times. The chain joins TRBV11-2 to TRBJ1-5; 8 nucleotides agree with TRBD1. The ends lost 4 bases at V and 9 bases at J; junction bases unmatched: 8. The CDR3 extends over 14 amino acids. Germline V lookup: CDR1 SGHAT, CDR2 FQNNGV. DNA for the CDR3: TGTGCCAGCAGCTCTGCGACAGGGGCACGGCCCCAGCATTTT. It translates to CASSSATGARPQHF.

This clone has only one observation. This CDR3 is also generated by other DNA sequences in the sample. The chain couples TRBV18 to TRBJ2-1, with unresolved D. Per germline, CDR1 KGHSH and CDR2 LQKENI. Deletions cut 0 bases from V and 5 bases from J, with 5 bases between. The CDR3 is 13 residues long. In nucleotides, the CDR3 is TGTGCCAGCTCACCACCTTCGGACAATGAGCAGTTCTTC. Translation: CASSPPSDNEQFF.

The V gene is TRBV11-2, the J gene TRBJ2-3; 8 bases are shared with TRBD1. The CDR3 sequence is 14 residues long. Germline V gene lookup returns CDR1 SGHAT and CDR2 FQNNGV. V lost 1 base and J lost 4; bases outside the gene matches: 1. CDR3 residues: CASSLARGPDTQYF. The CDR3 region has the DNA TGTGCCAGCAGCTTAGCCAGGGGGCCAGATACGCAGTATTTT.

This CDR3 reads CAYGPYNEQFF. The CDR3 nucleotides read TGTGCTTATGGGCCCTACAATGAGCAGTTCTTC. The chain is built from TRBV6-5 and TRBJ2-1; D gene uncertain. Per the germline V gene, CDR1 is MNHEY and CDR2 is SVGAGI. The length of the CDR3 is 11 residues.

This chain joins TRBV2 and TRBJ1-1; 7 bases are shared with TRBD1. The CDR3 has 15 residues. Germline values: CDR1 SNHLY, CDR2 FYNNEI. Trimming cost V 7 bases and J 10 bases; bases outside gene matches: 18. The CDR3 protein is CASKRQGSNTVGAFF. In nucleotides, the CDR3 is TGTGCCAGCAAGAGACAGGGATCTAATACGGTGGGAGCTTTCTTT.

This rearrangement joins TRBV12-3 or TRBV12-4 to TRBJ2-5; 7 bases align to TRBD2. This CDR3 has 13 amino acids. The trim removed 3 bases at V and 4 bases at J, leaving 2 bases unmatched. The CDR3 bases are TGTGCCAGCAGTTTTTCGGGAGGAGAGACCCAGTACTTC. Translated, it gives CASSFSGGETQYF.

The V gene is TRBV7-3, the J gene TRBJ2-1, with D perhaps TRBD2 (5 bases). The germline V gene has CDR1 SGHTA and CDR2 FQGTGA. The CDR3 totals 14 residues. Trimming stripped 5 bases from V and 1 base from J, with 9 bases between. The CDR3 DNA follows: TGTGCCAGCAGCCCTCGGGGTTCCTACAATGAGCAGTTCTTC. Protein: CASSPRGSYNEQFF.

The CDR3 region has the DNA TGTGCCAGCCGGGAATATGGCAATCAGCCCCAGCATTTT. This gives the protein CASREYGNQPQHF. V gene TRBV27 combines with J gene TRBJ1-5; D remains ambiguous. Germline values: CDR1 MNHEY, CDR2 SMNVEV (reference sequence). The CDR3 is made up of 13 amino acids. V dropped 8 bases and J dropped 2 bases, with 10 bases sitting between them.

This rearrangement joins TRBV3-1 (or the pseudogene TRBV3-2) to TRBJ2-7; 9 nucleotides align to TRBD2. The ends lost 4 bases at V and 0 bases at J; junction bases unmatched: 4. Per germline, CDR1 LGHDT and CDR2 YNNKEL (reference sequence). This CDR3 is 15 amino acids long. CDR3 nucleotides: TGTGCCAGCAGCCCCTTTAGCGGGAGCTCCTACGAGCAGTACTTC. Its protein is CASSPFSGSSYEQYF.

This chain uses TRBV5-1 with TRBJ2-1; 8 bases fit TRBD2. The length of the CDR3 is 15 residues. The trim removed 1 base at V and 5 bases at J, leaving 5 bases unmatched. Germline assignment: CDR1 SGHRS and CDR2 YFSETQ. The CDR3 nucleotides are TGCGCCAGCAGCTTGATGCGGGGGGTTGACAATGAGCAGTTCTTC. This codes for CASSLMRGVDNEQFF.

The V and J genes are TRBV18 and TRBJ2-7; tentatively, D is TRBD2 (6 bases). CDR3 size: 18 residues. The V and J ends lost 0 bases and 3 bases respectively, with 21 bases between them. The germline gives CDR1 KGHSH, CDR2 LQKENI. The CDR3 DNA reads as TGTGCCAGCTCACCACCGGTTATGGCGGGGAGACCGGGCTACGAGCAGTACTTC. It specifies CASSPPVMAGRPGYEQYF.

The chain is built from TRBV30 and TRBJ1-1; D gene unclear. V lost 0 bases, J lost 3 bases, and 23 bases lay in between. Germline V lookup: CDR1 GTSNPN, CDR2 SVGIG (reference sequence). The CDR3 is 18 residues long. The CDR3 sequence is CAWSVGRATGRAYTEAFF. DNA for the CDR3: TGTGCCTGGAGTGTAGGACGGGCAACGGGGAGGGCCTACACTGAAGCTTTCTTT.

The chain links TRBV2 to TRBJ1-5; D may be TRBD1 (5 bases). The germline V and J ends were trimmed by 0 bases and 11 bases, with 17 bases remaining between them. CDR3 length: 15 residues. Germline-derived CDR1 and CDR2 are SNHLY and FYNNEI. Written as DNA, the CDR3 is TGTGCCAGCAGTGAAGCGCTTTTACAGGTCAAGGCCCAGCATTTT. Translation gives CASSEALLQVKAQHF.

This clone was seen a few times. The V gene is TRBV30, the J gene TRBJ2-1; unclear D gene. The CDR3 covers 11 residues. The V and J ends lost 5 bases and 5 bases respectively, with 7 bases between them. CDR1 GTSNPN and CDR2 SVGIG come from the germline V gene (reference sequence). CDR3 in DNA: TGTGCCTGGTCGATAGACAATGAGCAGTTCTTC. Translated, it gives CAWSIDNEQFF. The variable domain in full, with the rest retrieved from reference TRBV30 and TRBJ2-1, is SQTIHQWPATLVQPVGSPLSLECTVEGTSNPNLYWYRQAAGRGLQLLFYSVGIGQISSEVPQNLSASRPQDRQFILSSKKLLLSDSGFYLCAWSIDNEQFFGPGTRLTVL.

This clone was recorded only once. The chain has TRBV6-1 and TRBJ2-5; the D gene is possibly TRBD1 (5 bases). The CDR3 length is 14 residues. The ends were cut back, 1 base at V and 5 bases at J, with 11 bases in the middle. Per germline, CDR1 MNHNS and CDR2 SASEGT. CDR3 sequence (DNA): TGTGCCAGCAGTGAAGGTTGGACAAGGGAGACCCAGTACTTC. This translates into CASSEGWTRETQYF.

The V and J genes are TRBV7-3 and TRBJ2-5; a possible D gene is TRBD1 (6 bases). Looked up from germline, CDR1 is SGHTA and CDR2 is FQGTGA. Trimming removed 0 bases at V and 1 base at J, with 6 bases between. CDR3 length: 14 amino acids. CDR3 DNA sequence: TGTGCCAGCAGCTTAACGGGGGCCCAAGAGACCCAGTACTTC. Translated, it gives CASSLTGAQETQYF.

The V gene is TRBV30, the J gene TRBJ2-5; 7 bases align to TRBD1. V lost 0 bases and J lost 3; bases outside the gene matches: 4. The CDR3 sequence is 14 residues long. Germline-derived CDR1 and CDR2 are GTSNPN and SVGIG (reference sequence). CDR3 nucleotides: TGTGCCTGGAGTGTACTTGGGACAGAAGAGACCCAGTACTTC. This codes for CAWSVLGTEETQYF.

The rearrangement links TRBV9 to TRBJ1-2; possible D gene TRBD1, 5 bases. Germline loops: CDR1 SGDLS, CDR2 YYNGEE. Trimming left V 0 bases short and J 6 bases short, with 9 bases between. CDR3 length: 13 amino acids. The CDR3 spells CASSVGQRDGYTF. Written as DNA, the CDR3 is TGTGCCAGCAGCGTAGGACAGCGCGATGGCTACACCTTC.

The J gene is TRBJ1-2, the V gene TRBV18, with 10 bases that match TRBD1. This CDR3 has 18 residues. In germline, CDR1 is KGHSH, CDR2 LQKENI. The V segment lost 5 bases and the J segment 3 bases; nucleotides outside the gene matches: 15. The CDR3, as DNA: TGTGCCAGCTCATCGACGCTATATTCCGGGACAGGGGACTATGGCTACACCTTC. Protein product: CASSSTLYSGTGDYGYTF. The whole variable domain, remainder taken from reference TRBV18 and TRBJ1-2, is NAGVMQNPRHLVRRRGQEARLRCSPMKGHSHVYWYRQLPEEGLKFMVYLQKENIIDESGMPKERFSAEFPKEGPSILRIQQVVRGDSAAYFCASSSTLYSGTGDYGYTFGSGTRLTVV.

This clone was counted between two and nine times. The V call is TRBV27, the J call TRBJ1-6, with D tentatively TRBD1 (6 bases). Trimming pared 5 bases from V and 7 bases from J, leaving 18 bases between. The CDR3 has 16 amino acids. Per germline, CDR1 MNHEY and CDR2 SMNVEV (reference sequence). CDR3 sequence (DNA): TGTGCCAGCAGTGCCTTTGGGTGGGACAAGAATTCACCCCTCCACTTT. Translating it yields CASSAFGWDKNSPLHF.

The chain links TRBV4-1 to TRBJ1-5, with a tentative D call TRBD1 (6 bases). V lost 1 base, J lost 9 bases, and 10 bases lay in between. Per the germline V gene, CDR1 is MGHRA and CDR2 is YSYEKL. This CDR3 has 13 residues. CDR3 nucleotide sequence: TGCGCCAGCAGCCAAGGGGACATATGGCCCCAGCATTTT. Its protein is CASSQGDIWPQHF.

The chain employs TRBV19 and TRBJ2-3; 8 bases match TRBD2. Trimming removed 3 bases from V and 2 bases from J; junction bases left unmatched: 1. CDR3 length equals 14 residues. Germline-derived CDR1 and CDR2 are LNHDA and SQIVND (reference sequence). For the CDR3, the DNA is TGTGCCAGTAGTATTAGCGGGGACACAGATACGCAGTATTTT. It encodes CASSISGDTDTQYF. Full variable domain (remainder filled in from reference TRBV19 and TRBJ2-3): DGGITQSPKYLFRKEGQNVTLSCEQNLNHDAMYWYRQDPGQGLRLIYYSQIVNDFQKGDIAEGYSVSREKKESFPLTVTSAQKNPTAFYLCASSISGDTDTQYFGPGTRLTVL.

V and J are TRBV7-9 and TRBJ2-2, with 9 bases fitting TRBD2. The J segment lost 0 bases and the V segment lost 3 bases, leaving 8 bases of the junction unmatched. The V gene's germline CDR1 is SEHNR and CDR2 FQNEAQ (reference sequence). The CDR3 spans 18 residues. The CDR3 bases are TGTGCCAGCAGCTTCTGGACTAGCGACTACGCGAACACCGGGGAGCTGTTTTTT. It yields the protein CASSFWTSDYANTGELFF.

The chain employs TRBV27 and TRBJ2-5; 11 bases match TRBD1. Unmatched junction bases numbered 2, after V lost 6 bases and J lost 5 bases. The CDR3 runs 13 residues. In germline, CDR1 is MNHEY, CDR2 SMNVEV (reference sequence). The CDR3 nucleotides read TGTGCCAGCAGGGACAGGGGGCTTGAGACCCAGTACTTC. The encoded protein is CASRDRGLETQYF.

The V and J genes are TRBV7-9 and TRBJ2-7; TRBD1 aligns across 8 bases. CDR3 size: 15 residues. CDR1 SEHNR and CDR2 FQNEAQ come from the germline V gene (reference sequence). The trim removed 5 bases at V and 1 base at J, leaving 7 bases unmatched. The CDR3 DNA sequence: TGTGCCAGCAGCGAGACAGGGGCGCAATCCTACGAGCAGTACTTC. Protein product: CASSETGAQSYEQYF.